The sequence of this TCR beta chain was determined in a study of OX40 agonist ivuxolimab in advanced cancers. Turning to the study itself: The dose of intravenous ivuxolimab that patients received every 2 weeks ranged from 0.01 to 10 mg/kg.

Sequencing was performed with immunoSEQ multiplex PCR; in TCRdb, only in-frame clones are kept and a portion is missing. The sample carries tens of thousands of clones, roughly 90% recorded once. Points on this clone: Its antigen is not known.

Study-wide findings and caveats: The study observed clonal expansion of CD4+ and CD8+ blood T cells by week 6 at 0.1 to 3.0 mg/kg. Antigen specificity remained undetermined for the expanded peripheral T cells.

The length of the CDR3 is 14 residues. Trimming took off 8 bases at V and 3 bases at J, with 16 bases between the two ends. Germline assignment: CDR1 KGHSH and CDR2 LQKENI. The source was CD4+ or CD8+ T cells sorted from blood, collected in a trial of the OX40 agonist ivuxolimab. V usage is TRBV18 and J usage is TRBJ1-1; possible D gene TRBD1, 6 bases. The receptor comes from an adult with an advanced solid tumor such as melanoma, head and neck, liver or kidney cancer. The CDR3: CASAQGIGYTEAFF. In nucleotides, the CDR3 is TGTGCCAGCGCGCAGGGGATTGGATACACTGAAGCTTTCTTT.